This T cell receptor (beta chain) originates from a study of glioma-infiltrating T cells after dendritic cell vaccination. Study context: Patients received autologous tumor lysate-pulsed dendritic cell vaccination between the early 2000s and the early 2010s.

A note on this clone: Its antigen is unknown.

The time point: after dendritic cell vaccination, including at tumor progression/relapse. Germline CDR1 is MGHDK and CDR2 is SYGVNS. V lost 3 bases to trimming and J lost 1 base; unmatched junction nucleotides: 6. The CDR3 is 16 residues long. Study-level findings and limits: Patients with more pretreatment TILs had longer time to progression and survival. Only a small number of patients had complete blood and tumor samples.

The primer mix had 60 V beta and 13 J beta primers. The protocol was immunoSEQ multiplex PCR, while the TCRdb copy is restricted to in-frame clones and leaves out a portion. The sample records about 65,000 clones, around nine tenths being singletons. The rearrangement uses TRBV25-1 and TRBJ2-7; TRBD2 agrees at 10 bases. The clonotype was recovered from a human donor with glioblastoma. The sequences come from blood, collected after dendritic cell vaccination. For the CDR3, the DNA is TGTGCCAGCAGTGACATTAGGACTAGCGGTTCCTACGAGCAGTACTTC. Protein: CASSDIRTSGSYEQYF.